A single sample gave rise to the 29 T cell receptor beta chains below, sequenced in a study of blood T cell repertoires in COVID-19. Sequencing was performed with immunoSEQ multiplex PCR; in TCRdb, only in-frame clones are kept and a portion is missing. Among about 170,000 clones, around 90% were seen once, and the ten largest hold roughly 2%. Sequenced input: peripheral blood. The source of these receptors is a man in his forties or fifties who had recovered from COVID-19.

The chain employs TRBV7-2 and TRBJ2-7, with a tentative D call TRBD1 (6 bases). CDR3 length equals 16 residues. Trimming took off 3 bases at V and 0 bases at J, with 15 bases between the two ends. The V gene's germline CDR1 is SGHTA and CDR2 FQGNSA. The CDR3 DNA reads as TGTGCCAGCAGCTTGGCTGGGGGCTACCCCTCCTACGAGCAGTACTTC. It yields the protein CASSLAGGYPSYEQYF.

This clone showed up just once. The chain carries TRBV19 and TRBJ1-2, with D tentatively TRBD1 (5 bases). The CDR3 runs to 13 residues. Germline V CDR1 and CDR2: LNHDA, SQIVND (reference sequence). Trimming stripped 2 bases from V and 4 bases from J, with 8 bases between. CDR3 DNA sequence: TGTGCCAGTAGTATATCGGGGGGCTATGGCTACACCTTC. This encodes CASSISGGYGYTF.

The V and J genes are TRBV25-1 and TRBJ2-5, with TRBD1 matching over 7 bases. The V and J ends lost 1 base and 5 bases, in that order; junction bases with no gene match: 1. This CDR3 has 13 residues. Germline V gives CDR1 MGHDK, CDR2 SYGVNS. The DNA for the CDR3 is TGTGCCAGCAGTGAATCCAGGGGGGAGACCCAGTACTTC. Protein: CASSESRGETQYF.

In its sample, this clone was seen a few times. Written as DNA, the CDR3 is TGTGCCAGTAGTATTCAGCCAGGCACTGAAGCTTTCTTT. Translating it yields CASSIQPGTEAFF. The J gene is TRBJ1-1, the V gene TRBV19, with D hard to call. The germline V gene has CDR1 LNHDA and CDR2 SQIVND (reference sequence). V lost 3 bases, J lost 4 bases, and 9 bases lay in between. The CDR3 contains 13 residues.

The sample holds one count of this clone. V and J are TRBV28 and TRBJ2-1; no firm D call. Trimming left V 2 bases short and J 10 bases short, with 21 bases between. Germline CDR1 and CDR2: MDHEN and SYDVKM. CDR3 size: 16 residues. CDR3 nucleotide sequence: TGTGCCAGCAGTTTAGCCGAAGCCTTCGCGGTTGGGGAGCAGTTCTTC. It translates to CASSLAEAFAVGEQFF.

CDR3 DNA sequence: TGCAGCGTTCGGCAGAGTAGCGGGATCTACGAGCAGTACTTC. Translated: CSVRQSSGIYEQYF. The V call is TRBV29-1, the J call TRBJ2-7, with 8 bases lining up with TRBD2. The germline CDR1 and CDR2 sequences are SQVTM and ANQGSEA. The CDR3 is 14 residues long. J gave up 3 bases and V 5 bases, and 9 bases lay outside the gene matches.

This chain links TRBV11-2 with TRBJ1-2; D might be TRBD1 (5 bases). V dropped 5 bases and J dropped 6 bases, with 19 bases sitting between them. This CDR3 comprises 15 residues. Germline values: CDR1 SGHAT, CDR2 FQNNGV. In DNA, the CDR3 is TGTGCCAGCAGCATAGTCGGGCGGCAGGGCAATGGCTACACCTTC. As protein: CASSIVGRQGNGYTF. Together with reference TRBV11-2 and TRBJ1-2, the CDR3 gives the full variable domain: EAGVAQSPRYKIIEKRQSVAFWCNPISGHATLYWYQQILGQGPKLLIQFQNNGVVDDSQLPKDRFSAERLKGVDSTLKIQPAKLEDSAVYLCASSIVGRQGNGYTFGSGTRLTVV.

V is TRBV30 and J is TRBJ1-4, with D possibly matching TRBD1 (6 bases). The germline V gene encodes CDR1 GTSNPN and CDR2 SVGIG (reference sequence). With 5 bases removed from V and 13 bases from J, the gap between germline ends came to 14 bases. This CDR3 region has 11 residues. CDR3 in amino acids: CAWGGTDRLFF. The CDR3 nucleotides read TGTGCCTGGGGAGGGACGGACAGACTGTTTTTT.

The rearrangement joins TRBV7-3 to TRBJ1-1, with TRBD1 matching over 7 bases. Germline CDR1 SGHTA, CDR2 FQGTGA. The CDR3 contains 13 residues. J lost 2 bases, V lost 6 bases, and 3 bases had no gene match. The CDR3 region has the DNA TGTGCCAGCAGTTCAGGGGGAAACACTGAAGCTTTCTTT. The encoded protein is CASSSGGNTEAFF.

The chain is built from TRBV7-9 and TRBJ2-2; D ambiguous. The CDR3 consists of 15 residues. Trimming shortened V by 1 base and J by 8 bases, and 14 bases separated the two germline ends. CDR1 is SEHNR and CDR2 is FQNEAQ in the germline V gene (reference sequence). The CDR3 region has the DNA TGTGCCAGCAGCTTAGTTGTCACGACAAGGGGGGAGCTGTTTTTT. As protein: CASSLVVTTRGELFF. Full variable domain (outside the CDR3, taken from reference TRBV7-9 and TRBJ2-2): DTGVSQNPRHKITKRGQNVTFRCDPISEHNRLYWYRQTLGQGPEFLTYFQNEAQLEKSRLLSDRFSAERPKGSFSTLEIQRTEQGDSAMYLCASSLVVTTRGELFFGEGSRLTVL.

This clone appeared once. The rearrangement links TRBV7-2 to TRBJ2-7; 10 bases are shared with TRBD2. The CDR3 runs 15 residues. Germline V gives CDR1 SGHTA, CDR2 FQGNSA. The V segment lost 5 bases and the J segment 3 bases; nucleotides outside the gene matches: 7. In DNA, the CDR3 is TGTGCCAGCAGCCTCCCAGCGGGAGGGTACTACGAGCAGTACTTC. Translated, it gives CASSLPAGGYYEQYF.

The rearrangement uses TRBV6-2 or TRBV6-3 and TRBJ2-7; tentatively, D is TRBD1 (5 bases). Germline values: CDR1 MNHEY, CDR2 SVGEGT. With 4 bases removed from V and 2 bases from J, the gap between germline ends came to 15 bases. The CDR3 extends over 15 amino acids. CDR3 protein: CASSSPKKGPYEQYF. CDR3 DNA: TGTGCCAGCAGTTCCCCCAAGAAGGGGCCCTACGAGCAGTACTTC.

The rearrangement joins TRBV5-4 to TRBJ2-3; possible D gene TRBD2, 5 bases. V shed 3 bases and J shed 5 bases, with 19 bases lying between them. CDR1 and CDR2 from the germline V gene are SGHNT and YYREEE (reference sequence). The CDR3 runs 16 residues. The CDR3 here is CASSSPGEPKGDTQYF. As DNA, the CDR3 is TGTGCCAGCAGCTCCCCCGGGGAACCGAAGGGAGATACGCAGTATTTT.

The chain recombines TRBV5-6 with TRBJ1-2; 7 bases agree with TRBD1. V trimming: 2 bases; J trimming: 5 bases; junction bases outside the gene matches: 6. The CDR3 is 14 residues long. Per germline, CDR1 SGHDT and CDR2 YYEEEE. Here the CDR3 reads CASSLSRGVYGYTF. The CDR3 DNA is TGTGCCAGCAGCTTAAGCAGGGGGGTTTATGGCTACACCTTC.

The chain carries TRBV18 and TRBJ2-1, with TRBD2 as a possible D gene (6 bases). CDR1 is KGHSH, CDR2 LQKENI, per germline. Trimming took 3 bases from V and 10 from J, leaving 16 bases between them. CDR3 size: 14 residues. The CDR3 reads CASSPAGSPREQFF. CDR3 bases: TGTGCCAGCTCACCCGCGGGAAGCCCCCGAGAGCAGTTCTTC.

The rearrangement joins TRBV6-1 to TRBJ2-3; D is possibly TRBD1 (5 bases). V was trimmed by 2 bases and J by 5 bases, leaving 14 bases between them. The CDR3 covers 15 residues. Germline V CDR1 and CDR2: MNHNS, SASEGT. CDR3 sequence reads: CASSERQPSVDTQYF. The CDR3 DNA reads TGTGCCAGCAGTGAAAGACAGCCGAGCGTAGATACGCAGTATTTT.

This clone was found a few times. The chain couples TRBV5-6 to TRBJ1-6; perhaps TRBD1 as D (5 bases). The CDR3 runs 16 residues. Germline assignment: CDR1 SGHDT and CDR2 YYEEEE. With 2 bases removed from V and 0 bases from J, the gap between germline ends came to 9 bases. CDR3 sequence reads: CASSLLDNSYNSPLHF. In nucleotides, the CDR3 is TGTGCCAGCAGCTTATTGGACAACTCCTATAATTCACCCCTCCACTTT.

This chain joins TRBV7-6 and TRBJ2-7; 12 nucleotides match TRBD1. Germline values: CDR1 SGHVS, CDR2 FNYEAQ. CDR3 length: 18 residues. The J segment lost 6 bases and the V segment lost 5 bases, leaving 17 bases of the junction unmatched. The CDR3 DNA is TGTGCCAGCAGCCTCGGGACAGGGGGCGTGGGTTCAGGTGGCGAGCAGTACTTC. Amino acids: CASSLGTGGVGSGGEQYF.

This CDR3 reads CASSYGGDRGSYEQYF. CDR3 sequence (DNA): TGTGCCAGCAGTTACGGAGGGGACAGGGGTTCCTACGAGCAGTACTTC. V usage is TRBV6-6 and J usage is TRBJ2-7; 10 positions match TRBD1. The CDR3 consists of 16 residues. Trimming at V came to 2 bases and at J to 1 base, leaving 5 bases not matched to a gene. CDR1 is MNHNY, CDR2 SVGAGI, per germline (reference sequence).

The chain combines TRBV21-1 with TRBJ2-6; the listed D gene, TRBD1, was not tested against the DNA. TRBV21-1 is flagged as a pseudogene. The CDR3 spans 20 residues. CDR3: CASRSDRAQGPPSGANVLTF. CDR3 DNA sequence: TGTGCCAGCAGGTCCGACAGGGCCCAAGGCCCCCCCTCTGGGGCCAACGTCCTGACTTTC.

This rearrangement joins TRBV10-1 to TRBJ1-1; 8 bases match TRBD1. CDR1 WNHNN and CDR2 SYGVQD come from the germline V gene (reference sequence). CDR3 length: 16 residues. V shed 0 bases, J shed 4 bases, and the junction held 7 bases outside the gene matches. In DNA form, the CDR3 reads TGCGCCAGCAGTGAGTCTGCAGGGGGCTTGGGCACTGAAGCTTTCTTT. Translating gives CASSESAGGLGTEAFF.

The chain carries TRBV5-1 and TRBJ1-1, with a possible D match to TRBD1 (5 bases). Trimming took off 3 bases at V and 3 bases at J, with 12 bases between the two ends. Germline V gives CDR1 SGHRS, CDR2 YFSETQ. There are 14 residues in the CDR3. The CDR3 is CASSSMQGDTEAFF. CDR3 sequence (DNA): TGCGCCAGCAGCTCAATGCAGGGCGACACTGAAGCTTTCTTT.

The chain carries TRBV5-1 and TRBJ2-7; 10 bases are a match to TRBD1. Per the germline V gene, CDR1 is SGHRS and CDR2 is YFSETQ. This CDR3 comprises 16 residues. V trimming: 4 bases; J trimming: 4 bases; junction bases outside the gene matches: 11. CDR3 loop: CASSESPGQGWYEQYF. Here the CDR3 DNA reads TGCGCCAGCAGCGAGAGTCCGGGACAGGGGTGGTACGAGCAGTACTTC. The full variable domain, its missing parts supplied by reference TRBV5-1 and TRBJ2-7, is KAGVTQTPRYLIKTRGQQVTLSCSPISGHRSVSWYQQTPGQGLQFLFEYFSETQRNKGNFPGRFSGRQFSNSRSEMNVSTLELGDSALYLCASSESPGQGWYEQYFGPGTRLTVT.

The chain links TRBV5-4 to TRBJ2-1, with a weak D call TRBD1 (6 bases). This CDR3 has 13 residues. V gave up 2 bases and J gave up 8 bases, with 11 bases separating them. CDR1 is SGHNT and CDR2 is YYREEE in the germline V gene (reference sequence). This CDR3 is CASSFQGQHEQFF. The CDR3 nucleotides read TGTGCCAGCAGCTTTCAGGGGCAGCATGAGCAGTTCTTC.

The genes are TRBV7-2 and TRBJ1-2, with 9 bases matching TRBD1. CDR3 size: 12 residues. The V and J ends lost 4 bases and 8 bases, in that order; junction bases with no gene match: 2. Germline CDR1 is SGHTA and CDR2 is FQGNSA. This chain's CDR3 is CASSWTGEGYTF. CDR3 DNA sequence: TGTGCCAGCAGCTGGACAGGGGAAGGCTACACCTTC.

V gene TRBV28 combines with J gene TRBJ1-2; no firm D call. The CDR3 is 11 amino acids. In germline, CDR1 is MDHEN, CDR2 SYDVKM. V was trimmed by 7 bases and J by 4 bases, leaving 7 bases between them. The CDR3 loop reads CASNSRYGYTF. CDR3 bases: TGTGCCAGCAACAGCCGCTATGGCTACACCTTC.

V usage is TRBV3-1 (or the pseudogene TRBV3-2) and J usage is TRBJ2-7; tentatively, D is TRBD2 (7 bases). V lost 0 bases to trimming and J lost 5 bases, with 11 bases between them. Germline CDR1 and CDR2: LGHDT and YNNKEL (reference sequence). CDR3 size: 14 residues. In DNA, the CDR3 is TGTGCCAGCAGCCAAGAATGGGGGGGCGACGAGCAGTACTTC. It codes for CASSQEWGGDEQYF.

This chain joins TRBV4-1 and TRBJ2-2; 7 nucleotides match TRBD1. The V and J ends lost 0 bases and 0 bases, in that order; junction bases with no gene match: 4. The CDR3 length is 17 residues. CDR1 is MGHRA, CDR2 YSYEKL, per germline. CDR3 protein: CASSQEGGRANTGELFF. The CDR3 coding sequence is TGCGCCAGCAGCCAAGAAGGGGGCAGGGCGAACACCGGGGAGCTGTTTTTT.

This clone was observed once. The V call is TRBV7-3, the J call TRBJ2-1, with a possible D match to TRBD1 (5 bases). CDR1 and CDR2 (germline): SGHTA, FQGTGA. Trimming pared 1 base from V and 6 bases from J, leaving 16 bases between. This CDR3 has 16 residues. The CDR3 DNA reads as TGTGCCAGCAGCTTAAATTCACCAGGGATCGGCAATGAGCAGTTCTTC. The encoded protein is CASSLNSPGIGNEQFF.